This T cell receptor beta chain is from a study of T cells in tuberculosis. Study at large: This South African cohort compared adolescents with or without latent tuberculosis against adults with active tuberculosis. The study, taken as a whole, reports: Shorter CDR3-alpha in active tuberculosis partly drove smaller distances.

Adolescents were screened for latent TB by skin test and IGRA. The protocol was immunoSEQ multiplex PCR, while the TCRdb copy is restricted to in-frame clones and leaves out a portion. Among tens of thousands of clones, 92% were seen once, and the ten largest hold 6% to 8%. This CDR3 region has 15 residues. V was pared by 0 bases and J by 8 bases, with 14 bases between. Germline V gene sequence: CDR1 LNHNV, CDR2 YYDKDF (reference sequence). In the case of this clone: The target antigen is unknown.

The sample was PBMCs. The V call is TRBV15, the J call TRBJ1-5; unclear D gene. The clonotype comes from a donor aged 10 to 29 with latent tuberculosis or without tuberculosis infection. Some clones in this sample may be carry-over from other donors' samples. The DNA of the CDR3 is TGTGCCACCAGCAGAGAAGGAGGCTCAGCAAAGCCCCAGCATTTT. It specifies CATSREGGSAKPQHF.